The 17 T cell receptor beta chains below were found in one sample sequenced in a study of STAT3 mutations in large granular lymphocyte leukemia. Study conclusions and caveats: In T-cell large granular lymphocyte leukemia, about half of patients showed multiple immunodominant subclonotypes.

No cognate antigen is known for these TCRs. Libraries were prepared by immunoSEQ multiplex PCR; TCRdb keeps only in-frame clonotypes and omits some of them. The repertoire has approximately 2,000 clones, 67% of them found once; the top ten carry about four fifths. The source material was peripheral blood mononuclear cells. The receptors were gathered from a man in his 60s with T-cell large granular lymphocyte leukemia. Some clones in this sample may be carry-over from other donors' samples.

V is TRBV25-1 and J is TRBJ2-1, with D tentatively TRBD2 (6 bases). V lost 1 base and J 5 bases, leaving 9 bases between the germline ends. Germline CDR1 and CDR2: MGHDK and SYGVNS. The CDR3 covers 14 residues. The CDR3, as DNA: TGTGCCAGCAGTGAATGGGCTAGCGACAATGAGCAGTTCTTC. It codes for CASSEWASDNEQFF.

This rearrangement joins TRBV7-9 to TRBJ2-7, with D possibly matching TRBD1 (6 bases). The CDR3 contains 12 residues. The V end was cut by 5 bases, the J end by 12 bases, with 17 bases between. Germline lookup yields CDR1 SEHNR and CDR2 FQNEAQ (reference sequence). Here the CDR3 reads CASSEDSRGAYF. In DNA form, the CDR3 reads TGTGCCAGCAGCGAGGACAGCCGGGGTGCGTACTTC.

The chain is built from TRBV15 and TRBJ2-1, with 7 bases identical to TRBD2. J lost 8 bases, V lost 0 bases, and 7 bases had no gene match. Germline V gene data show CDR1 as LNHNV and CDR2 as YYDKDF (reference sequence). This CDR3 region has 15 residues. The CDR3 here is CATSRDAVAGDEQFF. The CDR3 DNA reads TGTGCCACCAGCAGAGATGCCGTGGCGGGGGATGAGCAGTTCTTC.

This chain links TRBV10-3 with TRBJ1-1; D ambiguous. Germline loops: CDR1 ENHRY, CDR2 SYGVKD. The CDR3 is 14 amino acids. The ends were cut back, 0 bases at V and 4 bases at J, with 9 bases in the middle. CDR3 amino acids: CAISESSAVTEAFF. In DNA form, the CDR3 reads TGTGCCATCAGTGAGTCGTCGGCAGTCACTGAAGCTTTCTTT.

V and J are TRBV18 and TRBJ2-5, with D uncertain. The germline V gene has CDR1 KGHSH and CDR2 LQKENI. The CDR3 loop spans 16 amino acids. V was cut by 1 base and J by 2 bases, with 14 bases left in between. CDR3 region: CASSPRNVRLQETQYF. The CDR3 coding sequence is TGTGCCAGCTCACCACGGAACGTCCGCTTACAAGAGACCCAGTACTTC.

V and J are TRBV5-1 and TRBJ1-2, with D perhaps TRBD1 (6 bases). Trimming removed 4 bases at V and 3 bases at J, with 10 bases between. Germline V gene lookup returns CDR1 SGHRS and CDR2 YFSETQ. The CDR3 length is 13 residues. The CDR3 sequence is CASSEGGDYGYTF. The DNA of the CDR3 is TGCGCCAGCAGCGAAGGGGGGGACTATGGCTACACCTTC.

The sample holds a few counts of this clone. The chain employs TRBV5-4 and TRBJ1-2, with TRBD1 matching over 12 bases. The CDR3 contains 16 residues. CDR1 and CDR2 from the germline V gene are SGHNT and YYREEE (reference sequence). V trimming: 4 bases; J trimming: 4 bases; junction bases outside the gene matches: 8. The CDR3 sequence is CASSAGDRGLGYGYTF. The CDR3 DNA sequence: TGTGCCAGCAGCGCAGGGGACAGGGGGCTTGGCTATGGCTACACCTTC.

The chain couples TRBV18 to TRBJ2-7, with D perhaps matching TRBD1 (7 bases). The CDR3 has 15 residues. V was trimmed by 0 bases and J by 6 bases, leaving 15 bases between them. Germline-derived CDR1 and CDR2 are KGHSH and LQKENI. CDR3 amino acids: CASSPPRNRGGEQYF. CDR3 bases: TGTGCCAGCTCACCACCTCGGAACAGGGGAGGCGAGCAGTACTTC.

This rearrangement joins TRBV5-4 to TRBJ2-1; 9 bases fit TRBD2. Germline V gene sequence: CDR1 SGHNT, CDR2 YYREEE (reference sequence). This CDR3 is built from 18 residues. V lost 4 bases to trimming and J lost 10 bases; unmatched junction nucleotides: 21. The CDR3 DNA sequence: TGTGCCAGCAGCCGACAAGATGGGACTTTGCGGGGGGGCAGGGAGCAGTTCTTC. It codes for CASSRQDGTLRGGREQFF. The full variable domain, in which reference TRBV5-4 and TRBJ2-1 provide the parts outside the CDR3, is ETGVTQSPTHLIKTRGQQVTLRCSSQSGHNTVSWYQQALGQGPQFIFQYYREEENGRGNFPPRFSGLQFPNYSSELNVNALELDDSALYLCASSRQDGTLRGGREQFFGPGTRLTVL.

The chain combines TRBV5-1 with TRBJ1-5; 7 positions agree with TRBD1. The J segment lost 5 bases and the V segment lost 4 bases, leaving 9 bases of the junction unmatched. In germline, CDR1 is SGHRS, CDR2 YFSETQ. This CDR3 spans 15 amino acids. CDR3 loop: CASSPETGQHQPQHF. CDR3 DNA sequence: TGCGCCAGCAGCCCTGAGACAGGGCAGCATCAGCCCCAGCATTTT. The whole variable domain, remainder taken from reference TRBV5-1 and TRBJ1-5, is KAGVTQTPRYLIKTRGQQVTLSCSPISGHRSVSWYQQTPGQGLQFLFEYFSETQRNKGNFPGRFSGRQFSNSRSEMNVSTLELGDSALYLCASSPETGQHQPQHFGDGTRLSIL.

The genes are TRBV18 and TRBJ1-4; the match to TRBD1 covers 11 bases. The V and J ends lost 4 bases and 10 bases, in that order; junction bases with no gene match: 2. The CDR3 contains 13 residues. CDR1 is KGHSH and CDR2 is LQKENI in the germline V gene. The CDR3 sequence: CASSLGTGGKLFF. The CDR3 nucleotides are TGTGCCAGCTCACTCGGGACAGGGGGAAAACTGTTTTTT.

The V gene is TRBV5-1, the J gene TRBJ2-5; D possibly corresponds to TRBD1 (6 bases). CDR3 length equals 14 residues. The ends were cut back, 4 bases at V and 3 bases at J, with 13 bases in the middle. Germline V gene lookup returns CDR1 SGHRS and CDR2 YFSETQ. CDR3 in amino acids: CASSTDSRKETQYF. The CDR3 nucleotides are TGCGCCAGCAGCACGGACAGTAGGAAAGAGACCCAGTACTTC.

The chain employs TRBV5-1 and TRBJ1-2; D is perhaps TRBD1 (5 bases). V gave up 4 bases and J gave up 8 bases, with 18 bases separating them. The CDR3 is 14 residues long. Per germline, CDR1 SGHRS and CDR2 YFSETQ. The CDR3 is CASSGSGTRRGYTF. CDR3 DNA sequence: TGCGCCAGCAGCGGTTCCGGGACCAGGAGAGGCTACACCTTC.

This clone appeared a few times. V usage is TRBV12-5 and J usage is TRBJ1-5, with D tentatively TRBD1 (6 bases). Trimming took off 7 bases at V and 0 bases at J, with 22 bases between the two ends. The CDR3 loop spans 18 amino acids. Germline V gene data show CDR1 as LGHNT and CDR2 as FRNRAP. CDR3 region: CASAMGGGHFYSNQPQHF. The DNA of the CDR3 is TGTGCTAGTGCCATGGGAGGGGGACACTTTTATAGCAATCAGCCCCAGCATTTT.

The chain combines TRBV25-1 with TRBJ2-3; the match to TRBD2 covers 8 bases. This CDR3 has 16 amino acids. V lost 1 base, J lost 0 bases, and 3 bases stayed unmatched. The germline V gene has CDR1 MGHDK and CDR2 SYGVNS. For the CDR3, the DNA is TGTGCCAGCAGTGAATCGGCTAGCGGGAGCACAGATACGCAGTATTTT. Its protein is CASSESASGSTDTQYF.

V and J are TRBV5-1 and TRBJ2-7; 7 bases agree with TRBD1. V shed 0 bases and J 0 bases; nucleotides not matched to a gene: 3. Per germline, CDR1 SGHRS and CDR2 YFSETQ. This CDR3 has 15 amino acids. In nucleotides, the CDR3 is TGCGCCAGCAGCTTGGCGGCAGGGGGCTCCTACGAGCAGTACTTC. Its translation: CASSLAAGGSYEQYF.

The chain couples TRBV4-3 to TRBJ1-6, with TRBD1 matching over 7 bases. Germline assignment: CDR1 LGHNA and CDR2 YSLEER. V was pared by 4 bases and J by 6 bases, with 9 bases of the junction left unmatched. There are 16 residues in the CDR3. CDR3 in DNA: TGCGCCAGCAGCCCAGTCCTGACAGGGCCTAATTCACCCCTCCACTTT. Protein sequence: CASSPVLTGPNSPLHF.